The 6 T cell receptor beta chains below all came from one sample that was sequenced in a study of OX40 agonist ivuxolimab in advanced cancers. The repertoire was sequenced with immunoSEQ multiplex PCR; TCRdb's copy has only in-frame clones and lacks some. There are approximately 91,000 clones in the sample; about 90% occur only once, and 3.5% to 5.5% lies in the top ten. Specimen: CD4+ or CD8+ T cells sorted from blood, collected in a trial of the OX40 agonist ivuxolimab. These receptors all come from an adult with an advanced solid tumor such as melanoma, head and neck, liver or kidney cancer.

The V and J genes are TRBV28 and TRBJ1-6; D remains unclear. The CDR3 is made up of 16 amino acids. V lost 5 bases and J lost 8, with 19 bases in between. The germline V gene has CDR1 MDHEN and CDR2 SYDVKM. The CDR3 sequence is CASSPPLGGTHSPLHF. The DNA of the CDR3 is TGTGCCAGCAGTCCCCCTTTGGGTGGCACCCATTCACCCCTCCACTTT.

The rearrangement links TRBV10-3 to TRBJ2-7; 11 nucleotides align to TRBD2. This CDR3 has 22 residues. The V and J ends lost 0 bases and 0 bases, in that order; junction bases with no gene match: 19. CDR1 and CDR2 (germline): ENHRY, SYGVKD. CDR3 loop: CAISESRPFGASGRFVSYEQYV. The CDR3 DNA follows: TGTGCCATCAGTGAGTCCCGGCCCTTCGGGGCTAGCGGGAGGTTCGTCTCCTACGAGCAGTACGTC.

This rearrangement joins TRBV27 to TRBJ1-6, with TRBD1 matching over 11 bases. After removal of 7 bases from V and 1 base from J, the junction contained 12 bases not matched to a gene. The germline V gene encodes CDR1 MNHEY and CDR2 SMNVEV (reference sequence). This CDR3 has 19 residues. CDR3 sequence: CASTTERTGGISYNSPLHF. The DNA for the CDR3 is TGTGCCAGCACCACCGAGAGGACAGGGGGCATATCCTATAATTCACCCCTCCACTTT.

V usage is TRBV30 and J usage is TRBJ1-5; no firm D call. CDR3 size: 13 residues. V was cut by 0 bases and J by 7 bases, with 10 bases left in between. Germline V gene sequence: CDR1 GTSNPN, CDR2 SVGIG (reference sequence). CDR3 region: CAWSVTANQPQHF. CDR3 nucleotide sequence: TGTGCCTGGAGTGTAACGGCAAACCAGCCCCAGCATTTT.

This rearrangement joins TRBV28 to TRBJ2-4, with D possibly being TRBD1 (5 bases). The germline V gene has CDR1 MDHEN and CDR2 SYDVKM. CDR3 size: 15 residues. V dropped 2 bases and J dropped 0 bases, with 8 bases sitting between them. The CDR3 here is CASSLDGQAKNIQYF. The CDR3 DNA reads TGTGCCAGCAGTTTAGACGGACAAGCCAAAAACATTCAGTACTTC.

The V and J genes are TRBV11-3 and TRBJ2-7, with D perhaps matching TRBD2 (5 bases). Trimming pared 1 base from V and 4 bases from J, leaving 5 bases between. The CDR3 is made up of 12 amino acids. From germline, CDR1 is SGHNT and CDR2 YENEEA. CDR3 amino acids: CASSLAGYEQYV. CDR3 sequence (DNA): TGTGCCAGCAGCTTAGCGGGATACGAGCAGTACGTC.